This T cell receptor (beta chain) was identified during a study of T-cell memory formation after mild COVID-19. Whole-study context: Largely, the TCR clusters proved donor specific. Notes on the study in general: Balance between CD4 and CD8 was seen in clones contracting day 15 to 85, and a CD4+ lean was seen in later expanders. The authors left the SARS-CoV-2 specificity of second-wave clones peaking on day 37 unconfirmed. Clones which contracted sat mainly in CM and EM if CD4+, and in EMRA if CD8+.

Notes on this clonotype: The antigen is undetermined. One end of the junction fails to match germline, which may point to a read error.

TCRdb re-analysed the 5' RACE reads in MiXCR, keeping a single row per CDR3 protein. Of about 140,000 distinct CDR3 sequences in the sample, approximately 25% were seen once. Germline V gene lookup returns CDR1 MGHRA and CDR2 YSYEKL. There are 16 residues in the CDR3. The V gene is TRBV4-1, the J gene TRBJ1-2; perhaps TRBD1 as D (6 bases). The specimen was PBMCs or a T cell subset sorted from them (not recorded which). This TCR was sampled from an adult woman who had mild COVID-19 (a few samples of this study predate the infection). Cell type and time point are not known. CDR3 sequence (DNA): TGCGCCAGAAGCCAAGAGGCCTTGGGGGCTGGCTATGGCTACACCTTC. It is translated as CARSQEALGAGYGYTF.